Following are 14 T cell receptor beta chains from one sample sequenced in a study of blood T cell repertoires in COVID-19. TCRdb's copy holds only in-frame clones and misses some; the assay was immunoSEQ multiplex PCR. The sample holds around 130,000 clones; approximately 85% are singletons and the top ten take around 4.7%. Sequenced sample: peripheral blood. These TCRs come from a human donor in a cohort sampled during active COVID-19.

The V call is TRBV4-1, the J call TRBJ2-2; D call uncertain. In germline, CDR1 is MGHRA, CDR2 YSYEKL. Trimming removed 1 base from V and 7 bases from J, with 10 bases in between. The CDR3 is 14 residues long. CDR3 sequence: CASSQGSEYGELFF. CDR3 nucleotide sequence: TGCGCCAGCAGCCAAGGGTCGGAGTACGGGGAGCTGTTTTTT.

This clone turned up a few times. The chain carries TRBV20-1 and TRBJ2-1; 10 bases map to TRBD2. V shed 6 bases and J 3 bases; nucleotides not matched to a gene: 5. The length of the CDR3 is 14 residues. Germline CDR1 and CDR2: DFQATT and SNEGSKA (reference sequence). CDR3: CSASTSGDYNEQFF. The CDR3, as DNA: TGCAGTGCAAGTACTAGCGGGGACTACAATGAGCAGTTCTTC.

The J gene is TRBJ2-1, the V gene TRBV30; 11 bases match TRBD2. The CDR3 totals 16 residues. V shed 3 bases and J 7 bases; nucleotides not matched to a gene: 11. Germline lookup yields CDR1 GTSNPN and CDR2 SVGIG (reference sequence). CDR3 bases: TGTGCCTGGAGGGCCCGGGATAGCGGGAGGGCAAATGAGCAGTTCTTC. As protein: CAWRARDSGRANEQFF. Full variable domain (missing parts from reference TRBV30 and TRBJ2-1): SQTIHQWPATLVQPVGSPLSLECTVEGTSNPNLYWYRQAAGRGLQLLFYSVGIGQISSEVPQNLSASRPQDRQFILSSKKLLLSDSGFYLCAWRARDSGRANEQFFGPGTRLTVL.

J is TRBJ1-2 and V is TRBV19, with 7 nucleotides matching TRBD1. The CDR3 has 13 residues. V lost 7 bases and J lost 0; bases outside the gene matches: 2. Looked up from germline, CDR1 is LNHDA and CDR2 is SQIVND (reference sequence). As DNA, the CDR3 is TGTGCCAGTATGGGACAGCCTAACTATGGCTACACCTTC. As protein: CASMGQPNYGYTF. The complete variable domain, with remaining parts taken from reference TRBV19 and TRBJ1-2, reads DGGITQSPKYLFRKEGQNVTLSCEQNLNHDAMYWYRQDPGQGLRLIYYSQIVNDFQKGDIAEGYSVSREKKESFPLTVTSAQKNPTAFYLCASMGQPNYGYTFGSGTRLTVV.

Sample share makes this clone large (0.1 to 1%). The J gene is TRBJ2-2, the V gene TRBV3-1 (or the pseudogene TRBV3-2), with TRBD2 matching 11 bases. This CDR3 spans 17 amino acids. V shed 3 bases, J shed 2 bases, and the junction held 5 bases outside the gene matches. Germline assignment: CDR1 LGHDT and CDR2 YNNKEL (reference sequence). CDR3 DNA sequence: TGTGCCAGCAGCCAGGGGCTAGCGGGAGGCAACACCGGGGAGCTGTTTTTT. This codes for CASSQGLAGGNTGELFF.

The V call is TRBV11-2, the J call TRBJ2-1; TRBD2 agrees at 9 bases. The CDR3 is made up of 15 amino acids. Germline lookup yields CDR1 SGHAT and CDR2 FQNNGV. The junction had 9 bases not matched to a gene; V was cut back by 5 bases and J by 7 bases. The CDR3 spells CASSRGGAGGNEQFF. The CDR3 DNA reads TGTGCCAGCAGCCGCGGGGGGGCCGGAGGGAATGAGCAGTTCTTC.

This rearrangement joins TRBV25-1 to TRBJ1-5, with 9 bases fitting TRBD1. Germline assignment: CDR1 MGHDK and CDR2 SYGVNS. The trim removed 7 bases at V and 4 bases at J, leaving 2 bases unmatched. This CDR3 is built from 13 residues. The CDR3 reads CASNGQGNQPQHF. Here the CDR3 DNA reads TGTGCCAGCAACGGACAGGGGAATCAGCCCCAGCATTTT.

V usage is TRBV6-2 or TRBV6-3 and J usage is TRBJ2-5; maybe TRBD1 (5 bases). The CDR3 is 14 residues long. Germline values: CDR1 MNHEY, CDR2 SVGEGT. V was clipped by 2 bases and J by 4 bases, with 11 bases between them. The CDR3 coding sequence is TGTGCCAGCAGTTACCAGGGCCCCGGAGAGACCCAGTACTTC. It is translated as CASSYQGPGETQYF.

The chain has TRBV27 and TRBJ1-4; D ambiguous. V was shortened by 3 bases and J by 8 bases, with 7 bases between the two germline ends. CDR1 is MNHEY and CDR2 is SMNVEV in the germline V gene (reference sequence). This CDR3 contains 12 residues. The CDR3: CASSFRGEKLFF. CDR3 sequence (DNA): TGTGCCAGCAGTTTTAGAGGGGAAAAACTGTTTTTT.

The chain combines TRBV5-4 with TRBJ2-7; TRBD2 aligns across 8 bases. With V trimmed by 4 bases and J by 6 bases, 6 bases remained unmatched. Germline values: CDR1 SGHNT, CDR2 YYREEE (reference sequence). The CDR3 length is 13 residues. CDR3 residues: CASSRGLAGEQYV. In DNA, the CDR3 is TGTGCCAGCAGCCGTGGACTAGCTGGCGAGCAGTACGTC.

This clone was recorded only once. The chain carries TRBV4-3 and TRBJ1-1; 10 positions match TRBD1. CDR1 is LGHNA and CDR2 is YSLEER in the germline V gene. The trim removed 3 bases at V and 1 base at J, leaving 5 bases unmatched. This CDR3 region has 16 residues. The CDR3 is CASSQRTGGGNTEAFF. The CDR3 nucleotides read TGCGCCAGCAGCCAGCGGACAGGGGGGGGGAACACTGAAGCTTTCTTT.

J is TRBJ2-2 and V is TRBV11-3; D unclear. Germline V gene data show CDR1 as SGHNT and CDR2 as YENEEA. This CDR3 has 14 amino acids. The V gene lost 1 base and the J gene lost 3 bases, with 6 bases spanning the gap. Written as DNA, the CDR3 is TGTGCCAGCAGCTTAGTCCGGGACACCGGGGAGCTGTTTTTT. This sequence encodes CASSLVRDTGELFF.

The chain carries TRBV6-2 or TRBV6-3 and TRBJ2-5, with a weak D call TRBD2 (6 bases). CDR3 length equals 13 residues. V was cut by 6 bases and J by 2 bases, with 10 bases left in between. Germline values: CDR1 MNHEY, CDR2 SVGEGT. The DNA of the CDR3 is TGTGCCAGCAGCCGGGACTGGCAAGAGACCCAGTACTTC. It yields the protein CASSRDWQETQYF.

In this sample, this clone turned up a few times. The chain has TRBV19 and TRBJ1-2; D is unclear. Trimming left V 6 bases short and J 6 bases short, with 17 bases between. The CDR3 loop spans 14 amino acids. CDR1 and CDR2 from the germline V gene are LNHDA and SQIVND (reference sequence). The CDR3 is CASSRNPATDGYTF. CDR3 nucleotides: TGTGCCAGTAGCAGAAACCCCGCCACAGATGGCTACACCTTC.